This entry lists 7 T cell receptor beta chains sequenced from one sample in a study of siplizumab effects on memory and regulatory T cells. Clones were sequenced by immunoSEQ multiplex PCR, and TCRdb holds only the in-frame ones, with some missing. Here the sample spans more than 50,000 clones, 80% to 95% being singletons. The sequenced material came from CD8+ T cells sorted from blood. The receptors shown here come from a human donor in good health.

The chain joins TRBV2 to TRBJ2-7; 8 bases match TRBD2. Germline trimming cut 3 bases from V and 4 bases from J; bases unmatched to any gene: 5. The CDR3 is made up of 14 amino acids. The germline V gene has CDR1 SNHLY and CDR2 FYNNEI. The CDR3 DNA reads TGTGCCAGCAGTGAGGCACAGCGGGAGTACGAGCAGTACTTC. This gives the protein CASSEAQREYEQYF.

The V gene is TRBV19, the J gene TRBJ2-3; tentatively, D is TRBD2 (6 bases). CDR1 is LNHDA and CDR2 is SQIVND in the germline V gene (reference sequence). V was cut by 0 bases and J by 4 bases, with 17 bases left in between. The CDR3 contains 17 residues. The CDR3, as DNA: TGTGCCAGTAGTATAGATTTGAGCGGGCCTGGGGCAGATACGCAGTATTTT. The encoded protein is CASSIDLSGPGADTQYF.

This chain connects TRBV29-1 to TRBJ1-2; maybe TRBD1 (5 bases). The CDR3 has 13 amino acids. The germline gives CDR1 SQVTM, CDR2 ANQGSEA. Deletions cut 4 bases from V and 2 bases from J, with 11 bases between. CDR3 coding DNA: TGCAGCGTTGCGACGGGGGAAAACTATGGCTACACCTTC. The encoded protein is CSVATGENYGYTF.

The genes are TRBV7-3 and TRBJ1-6; 8 bases fit TRBD1. Germline V gives CDR1 SGHTA, CDR2 FQGTGA. The CDR3 runs to 14 residues. With 5 bases clipped from V and 9 bases from J, the junction kept 6 bases outside the gene matches. CDR3 nucleotide sequence: TGTGCCAGCAGCATGACAGGGGAGGGTTCACCCCTCCACTTT. Translated, it gives CASSMTGEGSPLHF.

This chain connects TRBV27 to TRBJ2-7; D unresolved. Per the germline V gene, CDR1 is MNHEY and CDR2 is SMNVEV (reference sequence). The length of the CDR3 is 13 residues. Deletions cut 2 bases from V and 3 bases from J, with 8 bases between. This CDR3 reads CASSLGVHYEQYF. Here the CDR3 DNA reads TGTGCCAGCAGTTTAGGAGTCCACTACGAGCAGTACTTC.

This clone was recorded once. The chain carries TRBV27 and TRBJ2-2; the D is unclear. The CDR3 extends over 13 amino acids. Germline CDR1 MNHEY, CDR2 SMNVEV (reference sequence). V was pared by 7 bases and J by 0 bases, with 6 bases between. The CDR3 is CASTPSNTGELFF. CDR3 sequence (DNA): TGTGCCAGCACCCCCTCGAACACCGGGGAGCTGTTTTTT.

This clone appeared once. The chain is built from TRBV27 and TRBJ2-1; no firm D call. Germline lookup yields CDR1 MNHEY and CDR2 SMNVEV (reference sequence). The CDR3 runs 13 residues. V lost 0 bases, J lost 8 bases, and 8 bases lay in between. The CDR3 region is CASSLSRTDEQFF. The CDR3 DNA reads as TGTGCCAGCAGTTTATCCCGTACGGATGAGCAGTTCTTC.